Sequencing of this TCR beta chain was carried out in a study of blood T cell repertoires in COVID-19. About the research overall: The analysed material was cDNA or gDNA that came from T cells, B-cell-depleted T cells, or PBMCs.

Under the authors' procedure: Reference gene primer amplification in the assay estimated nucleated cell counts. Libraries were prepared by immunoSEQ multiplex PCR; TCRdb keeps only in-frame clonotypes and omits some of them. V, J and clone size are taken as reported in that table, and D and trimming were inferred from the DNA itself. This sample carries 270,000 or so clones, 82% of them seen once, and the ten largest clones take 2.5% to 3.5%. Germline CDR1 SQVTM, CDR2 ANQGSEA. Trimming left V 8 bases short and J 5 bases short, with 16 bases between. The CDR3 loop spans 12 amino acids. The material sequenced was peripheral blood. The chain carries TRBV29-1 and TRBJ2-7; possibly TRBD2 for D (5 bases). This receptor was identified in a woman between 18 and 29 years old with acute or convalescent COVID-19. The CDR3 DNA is TGCAGCTTCTCGAGGGCTCGCGACGAGCAGTACTTC. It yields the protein CSFSRARDEQYF.